This T cell receptor (beta chain) is drawn from a study of T cell repertoires in cytomegalovirus infection. Across the study: It was the public TCR beta signatures that indicated both CMV infection and matching HLA type.

This clonotype was picked up many times. Its specificity is unknown. Study-level findings and limits: CMV-specific TCR beta clonotypes restricted by HLA-C were the ones dominating the ex vivo response. There were carriers of CMV plus the relevant HLA, and cumulative public TCR beta family frequency identified them.

TCRdb re-analysed the reads in MiXCR, keeping a single row per CDR3 protein. The table has approximately 130,000 distinct CDR3 sequences, 24% seen once. This CDR3 spans 15 amino acids. The germline V gene has CDR1 SGHVS and CDR2 FQNEAQ. V shed 1 base and J shed 0 bases, with 7 bases lying between them. This chain links TRBV7-8 with TRBJ1-5; D unclear. Sequenced: PBMCs, sequenced either directly or after in vitro stimulation (not recorded which). The TCR comes from a human donor in good health (CMV status not recorded). Some clones in this sample may be carry-over from other donors' samples. CDR3 nucleotides: TGTGCCAGCAGCTTAGAAGGATATAGCAATCAGCCCCAGCATTTT. Translating gives CASSLEGYSNQPQHF.